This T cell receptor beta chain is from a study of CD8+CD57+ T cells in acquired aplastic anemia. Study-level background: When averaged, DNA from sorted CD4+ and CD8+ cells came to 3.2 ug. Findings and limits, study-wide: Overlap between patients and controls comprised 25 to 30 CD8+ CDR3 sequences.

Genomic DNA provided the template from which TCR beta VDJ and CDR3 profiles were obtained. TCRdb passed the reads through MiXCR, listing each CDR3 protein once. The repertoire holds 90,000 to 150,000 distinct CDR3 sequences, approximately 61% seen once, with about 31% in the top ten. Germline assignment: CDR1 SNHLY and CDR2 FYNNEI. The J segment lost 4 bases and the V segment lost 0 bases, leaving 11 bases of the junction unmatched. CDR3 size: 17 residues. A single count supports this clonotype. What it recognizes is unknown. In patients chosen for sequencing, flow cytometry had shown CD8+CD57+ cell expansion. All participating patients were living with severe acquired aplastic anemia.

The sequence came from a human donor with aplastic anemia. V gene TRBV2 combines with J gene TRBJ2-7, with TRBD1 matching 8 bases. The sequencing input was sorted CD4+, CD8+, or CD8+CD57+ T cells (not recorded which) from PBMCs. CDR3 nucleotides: TGTGCCAGCAGTGAAGCCGTACCCGACAGGGGACGATACGAGCAGTACTTC. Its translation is CASSEAVPDRGRYEQYF.